Here is one TCR beta chain with its context. Its antigen is undetermined. These data originate in a study of glioma-infiltrating T cells after dendritic cell vaccination. At the level of the study: Dendritic cells derived from monocytes and pulsed with autologous tumor lysate formed the vaccine.

Looked up from germline, CDR1 is LGHNA and CDR2 is YSLEER. The trim removed 2 bases at V and 4 bases at J, leaving 5 bases unmatched. This CDR3 contains 17 residues. Findings of the study overall: Higher pretreatment TIL content predicted longer progression-free time and survival. Survival was not directly related to TCR clonality in these patients.

Input was around 2 ug genomic DNA, or all available if less. The method was immunoSEQ multiplex PCR; TCRdb's version includes in-frame clones alone and lacks a portion of them. The sample consists of about 50,000 clones, over 75% of them appearing once. Time point noted: after dendritic cell vaccination, including at tumor progression/relapse. Sequencing was performed on blood, taken after dendritic cell vaccination. J is TRBJ2-3 and V is TRBV4-3, with TRBD2 matching over 14 bases. The clonotype was recovered from a human donor with glioblastoma. This CDR3 is CASSQRLAGGEADTQYF. Here the CDR3 DNA reads TGCGCCAGCAGCCAAAGACTAGCGGGGGGGGAGGCAGATACGCAGTATTTT.